This T cell receptor (beta chain) was identified in a study of post-analysis software for immune sequencing data. Study at large: Recorded disease courses covered relapsing-remitting, secondary progressive and progressive-relapsing multiple sclerosis. Some patients had no subtype annotation.

Prepared libraries of TCR beta cDNA carried unique molecular identifiers. TCRdb recomputed calls from the PCR reads with MiXCR, one row per CDR3 protein. This repertoire shows about 430,000 distinct CDR3 sequences, approximately 38% found once; its top ten account for less than 8%. The CDR3 has 15 amino acids. The germline CDR1 and CDR2 sequences are SGDLS and YYNGEE. The V and J ends lost 0 bases and 4 bases, in that order; junction bases with no gene match: 6. Of note for this clonotype: Antigen specificity is unknown.

Study-wide results and limits: Compared with controls, patients had more of about 5 TRBV segments, including TRBV5-6, TRBV5-1 and TRBV20-1.

The specimen was blood. This TCR was recovered from a girl aged 2 to 9 with multiple sclerosis. V gene TRBV9 combines with J gene TRBJ2-5; TRBD2 matches at 7 bases. CDR3 nucleotides: TGTGCCAGCAGCGTAGCCGCGGGAGTGAGAGAGACCCAGTACTTC. It translates to CASSVAAGVRETQYF.